Below, 18 T cell receptor beta chains from the same sample are listed, as sequenced in a study of T-cell reconstitution after alpha-beta-depleted transplantation in children. Using unique molecular identifiers, the investigators prepared the TCRbeta library. TCRdb itself ran the PCR reads through MiXCR, one entry per CDR3 protein. The sample contains about 140,000 distinct CDR3 sequences, around 8.8% of which appear only once. The specimen was PBMCs, mostly from graft donor cells, collected 180 days after TCRalphabeta/CD19-depleted stem cell transplant. The source is a female patient between 2 and 15 years old who had a stem cell transplant for congenital amegakaryocytic thrombocytopenia, so the T cells may come from the graft donor.

This clonotype was detected a few times. The chain links TRBV25-1 to TRBJ2-2; D gene unclear. V lost 4 bases, J lost 1 base, and 4 bases lay in between. The length of the CDR3 is 13 residues. The germline gives CDR1 MGHDK, CDR2 SYGVNS. CDR3 protein: CASSVQNTGELFF. DNA for the CDR3: TGTGCCAGCAGTGTCCAGAACACCGGGGAGCTGTTTTTT.

Worth noting for this clonotype: Germline and junction disagree at one end, which may indicate a read error. The chain combines TRBV12-3 or TRBV12-4 with TRBJ2-6; TRBD1 matches 8 bases. The length of the CDR3 is 19 residues. CDR3 bases: TGTGCCATCAGTTTAGAGCAGGGGGCGGACATTTATGGGGCCAACGTCCTGACTTTC. Amino acids: CAISLEQGADIYGANVLTF.

There are a few counts of this clonotype. The rearrangement uses TRBV10-3 and TRBJ2-1; 8 bases agree with TRBD2. The V and J ends lost 6 bases and 6 bases, in that order; junction bases with no gene match: 4. Germline-derived CDR1 and CDR2 are ENHRY and SYGVKD. The CDR3 consists of 13 residues. CDR3 region: CAISAGRGNEQFF. DNA for the CDR3: TGTGCCATCAGCGCCGGGAGGGGCAATGAGCAGTTCTTC.

A single count supports this clonotype. Compared with germline, one end of the junction differs, possibly owing to a read error. This chain joins TRBV20-1 and TRBJ2-5; the match to TRBD2 covers 8 bases. The CDR3 loop spans 15 amino acids. The germline CDR1 and CDR2 sequences are DFQATT and SNEGSKA (reference sequence). CDR3 loop: CSARKPGTREETRYF. In DNA, the CDR3 is TGCAGTGCTAGGAAACCCGGGACTAGAGAAGAGACCCGGTACTTC.

Note on this clonotype: Just one base apart from a much larger clone, this may be a read error. The rearrangement uses TRBV5-1 and TRBJ2-7; D is unresolved. CDR3 length: 15 residues. The V gene's germline CDR1 is SGHRS and CDR2 YFSETQ. CDR3: CASSFARLGSYERYF. The CDR3 DNA sequence: TGCGCCAGCAGCTTCGCCCGGTTGGGCTCCTACGAGCGGTACTTC.

The V call is TRBV7-6, the J call TRBJ2-5; D is ambiguous. CDR1 and CDR2 (germline): SGHVS, FNYEAQ. This CDR3 region has 14 residues. V was trimmed by 2 bases and J by 2 bases, leaving 9 bases between them. CDR3 nucleotide sequence: TGTGCCAGCAGCTTACAAGGGCCTCAAGAGACCCAGTACTTC. Translated, it gives CASSLQGPQETQYF.

This clonotype showed up many times. The chain carries TRBV5-1 and TRBJ2-7; D call uncertain. Germline assignment: CDR1 SGHRS and CDR2 YFSETQ. CDR3 length equals 15 residues. V gave up 0 bases and J gave up 0 bases, with 10 bases separating them. The CDR3 sequence: CASSLGVSGSYEQYF. For the CDR3, the DNA is TGCGCCAGCAGCTTGGGTGTCTCCGGCTCCTACGAGCAGTACTTC. Using reference TRBV5-1 and TRBJ2-7 for the parts outside the CDR3, the full variable domain is KAGVTQTPRYLIKTRGQQVTLSCSPISGHRSVSWYQQTPGQGLQFLFEYFSETQRNKGNFPGRFSGRQFSNSRSEMNVSTLELGDSALYLCASSLGVSGSYEQYFGPGTRLTVT.

This clonotype was counted many times. This chain links TRBV5-1 with TRBJ2-1; no reliable D call. The V end was cut by 0 bases, the J end by 0 bases, with 7 bases between. The length of the CDR3 is 15 residues. CDR1 SGHRS and CDR2 YFSETQ come from the germline V gene. CDR3 residues: CASSLAPSSYNEQFF. CDR3 coding DNA: TGCGCCAGCAGCTTGGCGCCAAGCTCCTACAATGAGCAGTTCTTC.

The table lists this clonotype with a count of one. With a much larger clone just one base away, this may be a read error. The V gene is TRBV12-3 or TRBV12-4, the J gene TRBJ2-4, with D possibly being TRBD1 (6 bases). Between the trimmed V and J ends, which lost 11 bases and 0 bases, there was a span of 29 bases. This CDR3 comprises 19 residues. The CDR3 DNA sequence: TGTGCCTTCACCGCGCACCTTGACAGGCCCACACTAGCCAAAAACATTCAGTACTTC. Its protein product is CAFTAHLDRPTLAKNIQYF.

The chain employs TRBV19 and TRBJ1-1; D unresolved. CDR1 is LNHDA and CDR2 is SQIVND in the germline V gene (reference sequence). This CDR3 region has 16 residues. CDR3 bases: TGTGGCAGCAACAAGCGGAGGAAACTTTCGAACACTGAAGCTTTCTTT. This sequence encodes CGSNKRRKLSNTEAFF.

This clonotype has just a few counts. The chain uses TRBV6-1 and TRBJ1-1; D remains unclear. Germline values: CDR1 MNHNS, CDR2 SASEGT. The CDR3 sequence is 15 residues long. Between the trimmed V and J ends, which lost 7 bases and 4 bases, there was a span of 19 bases. This CDR3 is CASKISAGLSTEAFF. CDR3 DNA sequence: TGTGCCAGCAAAATATCGGCCGGGCTGAGCACTGAAGCTTTCTTT.

This clonotype has at least ten counts. The chain uses TRBV20-1 and TRBJ2-5; D is ambiguous. Trimming cost V 3 bases and J 5 bases, with 7 bases left between them. Germline V gene data show CDR1 as DFQATT and CDR2 as SNEGSKA (reference sequence). The CDR3 consists of 11 residues. The CDR3 loop reads CSASLGETQYF. CDR3 sequence (DNA): TGCAGTGCTAGTTTAGGGGAGACCCAGTACTTC.

This clonotype was seen repeatedly, ten times or more. The chain has TRBV3-1 and TRBJ1-5, with 7 bases that match TRBD1. This CDR3 contains 16 residues. The germline gives CDR1 LGHDT, CDR2 YNNKEL (reference sequence). V lost 2 bases to trimming and J lost 0 bases; unmatched junction nucleotides: 4. The DNA of the CDR3 is TGTGCCAGCAGCCAATCGGGACAGTATAGCAATCAGCCCCAGCATTTT. It is translated as CASSQSGQYSNQPQHF. Together with reference TRBV3-1 and TRBJ1-5, the CDR3 gives the full variable domain: DTAVSQTPKYLVTQMGNDKSIKCEQNLGHDTMYWYKQDSKKFLKIMFSYNNKELIINETVPNRFSPKSPDKAHLNLHINSLELGDSAVYFCASSQSGQYSNQPQHFGDGTRLSIL.

This clonotype showed up many times. J is TRBJ1-4 and V is TRBV20-1; tentative D call: TRBD1 (5 bases). The CDR3 sequence is 14 residues long. Trimming cost V 6 bases and J 8 bases, with 19 bases left between them. Germline CDR1 is DFQATT and CDR2 is SNEGSKA (reference sequence). The CDR3 reads CSANTGRTGEKLFF. CDR3 sequence (DNA): TGCAGTGCAAACACAGGACGGACCGGCGAAAAACTGTTTTTT.

This clonotype was seen at least ten times. The rearrangement uses TRBV29-1 and TRBJ2-7, with D uncertain. Trimming cost V 2 bases and J 5 bases, with 7 bases left between them. This CDR3 spans 11 amino acids. CDR1 and CDR2 from the germline V gene are SQVTM and ANQGSEA. The CDR3 region is CSVELYDEQYF. CDR3 bases: TGCAGCGTTGAATTGTATGACGAGCAGTACTTC.

The chain recombines TRBV20-1 with TRBJ2-1, with 10 bases matching TRBD2. Germline V gene sequence: CDR1 DFQATT, CDR2 SNEGSKA (reference sequence). The V gene end was trimmed by 1 base and the J gene end by 2 bases; junction bases not matched to a gene: 11. This CDR3 comprises 18 residues. CDR3 nucleotide sequence: TGCAGTGCTAGAGTGCCCCTTAGCGGGAGGATGCCCTACAATGAGCAGTTCTTC. Encoded protein: CSARVPLSGRMPYNEQFF.

This clonotype has more than one count but fewer than ten. This chain connects TRBV12-3 or TRBV12-4 to TRBJ2-3; the D call may be TRBD1 or TRBD2 (5 bases each). Trimming cost V 2 bases and J 4 bases, with 28 bases left between them. The CDR3 consists of 20 residues. For the CDR3, the DNA is TGTGCCAGCAGTTTAAGCTTGGGGCGACCCGCAGGAGGTAGCGCAGATACGCAGTATTTT. Protein product: CASSLSLGRPAGGSADTQYF.

This clonotype was recorded many times. J is TRBJ2-1 and V is TRBV5-1; 8 bases match TRBD1. The CDR3 length is 16 residues. CDR1 SGHRS and CDR2 YFSETQ come from the germline V gene. V was clipped by 7 bases and J by 0 bases; unmatched bases: 9. For the CDR3, the DNA is TGCGCCAGCCGCGCCGTAACAGGGGGCTCCTACAATGAGCAGTTCTTC. Protein: CASRAVTGGSYNEQFF.